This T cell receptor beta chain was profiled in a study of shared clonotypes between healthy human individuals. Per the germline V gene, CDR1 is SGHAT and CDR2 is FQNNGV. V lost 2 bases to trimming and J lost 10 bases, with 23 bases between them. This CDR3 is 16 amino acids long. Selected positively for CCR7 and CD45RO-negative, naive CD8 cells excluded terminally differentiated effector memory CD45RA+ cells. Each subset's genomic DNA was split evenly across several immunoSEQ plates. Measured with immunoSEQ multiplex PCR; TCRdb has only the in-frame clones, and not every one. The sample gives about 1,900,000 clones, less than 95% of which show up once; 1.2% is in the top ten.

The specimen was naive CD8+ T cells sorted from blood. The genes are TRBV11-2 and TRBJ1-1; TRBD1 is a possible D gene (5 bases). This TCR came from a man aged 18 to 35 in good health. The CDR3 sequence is CASSLTPGQDWTGAFF. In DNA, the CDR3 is TGTGCCAGCAGCTTAACCCCGGGGCAAGACTGGACGGGAGCTTTCTTT.